These 6 T cell receptor beta chains share one sample of origin, sequenced in a study of response to subunit inactivated influenza vaccine. In TCRdb, the RT-PCR reads were re-called with MiXCR into one record per CDR3 protein. Of approximately 700,000 distinct CDR3 sequences in the sample, 15% to 18% were seen once. Source: PBMCs from blood, taken 11 to 12 days after vaccination. Receptors were obtained from a man over 45 who received an inactivated influenza vaccine.

The chain is built from TRBV7-8 and TRBJ2-2; possible D gene TRBD2, 7 bases. The CDR3 is made up of 17 amino acids. V shed 0 bases and J shed 2 bases, with 13 bases lying between them. CDR1 SGHVS and CDR2 FQNEAQ come from the germline V gene. The CDR3 DNA sequence: TGTGCCAGCAGCTTAGCGCGGCGGGGGCCTAACACCGGGGAGCTGTTTTTT. Amino acids: CASSLARRGPNTGELFF.

The table lists this clonotype with a few counts. J is TRBJ2-1 and V is TRBV11-2; 8 bases agree with TRBD1. In germline, CDR1 is SGHAT, CDR2 FQNNGV. The CDR3 length is 12 residues. Losses at the gene ends were 5 bases for V and 9 bases for J; bases not matched to a gene: 3. The CDR3 loop is CASSDQGAEQFF. DNA of the CDR3: TGTGCCAGCAGCGACCAGGGGGCTGAGCAGTTCTTC.

In its sample, this clonotype was seen a few times. The chain is built from TRBV27 and TRBJ1-4; 8 nucleotides agree with TRBD1. Germline V gene lookup returns CDR1 MNHEY and CDR2 SMNVEV (reference sequence). The CDR3 loop spans 15 amino acids. V trimming: 6 bases; J trimming: 2 bases; junction bases outside the gene matches: 5. CDR3 DNA sequence: TGTGCCAGCAGGCAGGGGGCATGGACTAATGAAAAACTGTTTTTT. Translation gives CASRQGAWTNEKLFF.

This clonotype has a handful of counts. The chain joins TRBV25-1 to TRBJ2-1, with D possibly being TRBD1 (5 bases). Trimming pared 9 bases from V and 9 bases from J, leaving 24 bases between. Germline values: CDR1 MGHDK, CDR2 SYGVNS. CDR3 size: 15 residues. This CDR3 reads CARRILTVNPGEQFF. CDR3 nucleotide sequence: TGTGCCAGGAGAATACTGACAGTGAACCCCGGTGAGCAGTTCTTC. Together with reference TRBV25-1 and TRBJ2-1, the CDR3 gives the full variable domain: EADIYQTPRYLVIGTGKKITLECSQTMGHDKMYWYQQDPGMELHLIHYSYGVNSTEKGDLSSESTVSRIRTEHFPLTLESARPSHTSQYLCARRILTVNPGEQFFGPGTRLTVL.

The chain combines TRBV7-2 with TRBJ2-7; D is uncertain. V was trimmed by 5 bases and J by 3 bases, leaving 17 bases between them. The CDR3 spans 15 residues. Germline V lookup: CDR1 SGHTA, CDR2 FQGNSA. CDR3 coding DNA: TGTGCCAGCAGCCAAGGGTCGGCCAGCTACTACGAGCAGTACTTC. This gives the protein CASSQGSASYYEQYF.

The CDR3 spells CASSGRGQAQIATNEKLFF. Here the CDR3 DNA reads TGTGCCAGCAGTGGCCGCGGACAGGCCCAAATCGCAACTAATGAAAAACTGTTTTTT. This chain connects TRBV2 to TRBJ1-4; TRBD1 aligns across 7 bases. This CDR3 is 19 amino acids long. Losses at the gene ends were 4 bases for V and 0 bases for J; bases not matched to a gene: 14. The V gene's germline CDR1 is SNHLY and CDR2 FYNNEI. Based on the CDR3 plus reference TRBV2 and TRBJ1-4, the full variable domain is EPEVTQTPSHQVTQMGQEVILRCVPISNHLYFYWYRQILGQKVEFLVSFYNNEISEKSEIFDDQFSVERPDGSNFTLKIRSTKLEDSAMYFCASSGRGQAQIATNEKLFFGSGTQLSVL.